The 27 T cell receptor beta chains below come from one sample, sequenced in a study of blood T cells in healthy people across ages. PCR was performed a second time for about 7 to 12 cycles using a sample-barcoded 5' primer and a J-beta primer mix. TCRdb ran MiXCR on the 5' RACE reads and lists one entry per CDR3 protein. The sample holds about 780,000 distinct CDR3 sequences, around 24% seen once. These data were also reused for a study on T cells of mothers and their children.

The sample was blood. These receptors all stem from a boy aged 5-17 years in good health.

This clonotype occurred a few times. The chain employs TRBV29-1 and TRBJ2-5; D could derive from TRBD1 or TRBD2 (5 bases each). Trimming left V 4 bases short and J 4 bases short, with 16 bases between. The CDR3 has 14 residues. In germline, CDR1 is SQVTM, CDR2 ANQGSEA. The CDR3 sequence is CSVGRTNGAETQYF. Here the CDR3 DNA reads TGCAGCGTTGGCCGGACAAACGGGGCAGAGACCCAGTACTTC.

This chain connects TRBV28 to TRBJ2-5, with 7 bases aligning to TRBD2. The J call could be wrong; TRBJ2-1 is a better fit for the DNA end. CDR1 is MDHEN and CDR2 is SYDVKM in the germline V gene. The CDR3 extends over 13 amino acids. The CDR3 DNA follows: TGTGCCAGCACATTTGGGGGGGGAAATGAGCAGTTCTTC. Its protein is CASTFGGGNEQFF.

The chain links TRBV12-3 or TRBV12-4 to TRBJ1-4, with D maybe TRBD1 (5 bases). V was trimmed by 5 bases and J by 7 bases, leaving 17 bases between them. This CDR3 region has 15 residues. CDR3 sequence: CASSVMLVGGEKLFF. The CDR3 region has the DNA TGTGCCAGCAGTGTAATGCTGGTGGGGGGTGAAAAACTGTTTTTT.

This clonotype was counted only a few times. The V call is TRBV11-2, the J call TRBJ1-1; D unclear. Germline CDR1 reads SGHAT; CDR2 reads FQNNGV. The V and J ends lost 4 bases and 10 bases respectively, with 16 bases between them. The CDR3 has 13 amino acids. CDR3 sequence reads: CASSSPMAPVAFF. Written as DNA, the CDR3 is TGTGCCAGCAGCTCCCCCATGGCCCCGGTAGCTTTCTTT.

This clonotype has more than one count but fewer than ten. The chain carries TRBV6-1 and TRBJ2-7, with 8 bases identical to TRBD2. Losses at the gene ends were 5 bases for V and 3 bases for J; bases not matched to a gene: 6. Germline V gene data show CDR1 as MNHNS and CDR2 as SASEGT. The length of the CDR3 is 14 residues. CDR3 residues: CASSPREGGYEQYF. Written as DNA, the CDR3 is TGTGCCAGCAGTCCACGGGAGGGCGGCTACGAGCAGTACTTC.

This clonotype has a count of ten or more. This rearrangement joins TRBV15 to TRBJ2-7; D not resolved. From germline, CDR1 is LNHNV and CDR2 YYDKDF (reference sequence). The V and J ends lost 0 bases and 5 bases respectively, with 5 bases between them. This CDR3 region has 12 residues. The CDR3 sequence is CATSRDTDEQYF. As DNA, the CDR3 is TGTGCCACCAGCAGAGATACTGACGAGCAGTACTTC.

V gene TRBV7-8 combines with J gene TRBJ2-5; tentatively, D is TRBD2 (6 bases). Trimming took 4 bases from V and 5 from J, leaving 23 bases between them. The CDR3 spans 17 residues. CDR1 and CDR2 (germline): SGHVS, FQNEAQ. The CDR3: CASSSQFGEEKGETQYF. The CDR3 region has the DNA TGTGCCAGCAGCTCCCAATTTGGGGAGGAGAAAGGGGAGACCCAGTACTTC.

At least ten counts were recorded for this clonotype. A junction boundary mismatches the germline segment, possibly from a read error. The J gene is TRBJ2-7, the V gene TRBV5-1; D remains unclear. The CDR3 runs 13 residues. Per germline, CDR1 SGHRS and CDR2 YFSETQ. The CDR3 DNA reads TGTGCCAGCAGTTTTGGCAGCTCCTACGAGCAGTACTTC. Residues: CASSFGSSYEQYF.

The genes are TRBV27 and TRBJ1-4, with D possibly being TRBD1 (6 bases). CDR1 is MNHEY and CDR2 is SMNVEV in the germline V gene (reference sequence). V dropped 2 bases and J dropped 4 bases, with 17 bases sitting between them. CDR3 length: 17 amino acids. CDR3 sequence (DNA): TGTGCCAGCAGTTTAATAGGCGGGAGGGGGGGTAATGAAAAACTGTTTTTT. As protein: CASSLIGGRGGNEKLFF. The full variable domain, rest sourced from reference TRBV27 and TRBJ1-4, is EAQVTQNPRYLITVTGKKLTVTCSQNMNHEYMSWYRQDPGLGLRQIYYSMNVEVTDKGDVPEGYKVSRKEKRNFPLILESPSPNQTSLYFCASSLIGGRGGNEKLFFGSGTQLSVL.

The chain joins TRBV5-1 to TRBJ2-5; 7 nucleotides line up with TRBD1. The CDR3 covers 16 residues. J lost 4 bases, V lost 2 bases, and 11 bases had no gene match. Germline V gene lookup returns CDR1 SGHRS and CDR2 YFSETQ. The CDR3 sequence: CASSFGQGVSGETQYF. The CDR3 DNA is TGCGCCAGCAGCTTTGGGCAGGGGGTCTCTGGAGAGACCCAGTACTTC.

A few counts support this clonotype. The chain is built from TRBV7-2 and TRBJ2-5; TRBD1 is a possible D gene (5 bases). CDR3 length: 16 amino acids. Germline loops: CDR1 SGHTA, CDR2 FQGNSA. V was pared by 2 bases and J by 5 bases, with 18 bases between. In DNA, the CDR3 is TGTGCCAGCAGCTTACAGGGCTCTCTTGGCGGCGAGACCCAGTACTTC. As protein: CASSLQGSLGGETQYF.

In this sample, this clonotype turned up a few times. The chain is built from TRBV29-1 and TRBJ2-4; 7 bases match TRBD1. The V gene end was trimmed by 1 base and the J gene end by 6 bases; junction bases not matched to a gene: 6. Looked up from germline, CDR1 is SQVTM and CDR2 is ANQGSEA. There are 14 residues in the CDR3. As DNA, the CDR3 is TGCAGCGTTGAAGGGACAGGTGCGGTAAACATTCAGTACTTC. The encoded protein is CSVEGTGAVNIQYF.

The V gene is TRBV5-1, the J gene TRBJ2-1; 9 bases match TRBD2. The trim removed 4 bases at V and 5 bases at J, leaving 4 bases unmatched. The germline V gene encodes CDR1 SGHRS and CDR2 YFSETQ. This CDR3 is built from 14 residues. CDR3 in DNA: TGCGCCAGCAGCCCGGGACTAGCCCACAATGAGCAGTTCTTC. It encodes CASSPGLAHNEQFF.

This clonotype was observed a few times. This rearrangement joins TRBV10-3 to TRBJ1-1, with 12 bases fitting TRBD1. J gave up 5 bases and V 10 bases, and 14 bases lay outside the gene matches. The germline gives CDR1 ENHRY, CDR2 SYGVKD. The CDR3 extends over 16 amino acids. CDR3 bases: TGTGCCACCCACCGGGACAGGGGGCCGGAGGGAACTGAAGCTTTCTTT. This encodes CATHRDRGPEGTEAFF.

The rearrangement links TRBV7-2 to TRBJ2-1, with no clear D. V lost 5 bases, J lost 4 bases, and 15 bases lay in between. Germline V gene data show CDR1 as SGHTA and CDR2 as FQGNSA. This CDR3 is 15 amino acids long. CDR3 sequence (DNA): TGTGCCAGCAGCCCTAAGGGTGAGAGATACAATGAGCAGTTCTTC. Translated, it gives CASSPKGERYNEQFF. Combining the CDR3 with reference TRBV7-2 and TRBJ2-1 gives the whole variable domain GAGVSQSPSNKVTEKGKDVELRCDPISGHTALYWYRQSLGQGLEFLIYFQGNSAPDKSGLPSDRFSAERTGGSVSTLTIQRTQQEDSAVYLCASSPKGERYNEQFFGPGTRLTVL.

The chain couples TRBV5-1 to TRBJ2-3; tentatively, D is TRBD1 (6 bases). The length of the CDR3 is 14 residues. Germline CDR1 and CDR2: SGHRS and YFSETQ. V lost 2 bases to trimming and J lost 2 bases, with 9 bases between them. CDR3 region: CASSFSGVTDTQYF. The CDR3 coding sequence is TGCGCCAGCAGCTTTTCAGGGGTCACAGATACGCAGTATTTT. The whole variable domain, remainder taken from reference TRBV5-1 and TRBJ2-3, is KAGVTQTPRYLIKTRGQQVTLSCSPISGHRSVSWYQQTPGQGLQFLFEYFSETQRNKGNFPGRFSGRQFSNSRSEMNVSTLELGDSALYLCASSFSGVTDTQYFGPGTRLTVL.

The chain employs TRBV12-3 or TRBV12-4 and TRBJ2-6; D gene uncertain. CDR3 length: 15 residues. Trimming left V 2 bases short and J 2 bases short, with 7 bases between. The CDR3 reads CASSLTTAGANVLTF. The CDR3 DNA reads as TGTGCCAGCAGTTTAACAACTGCTGGGGCCAACGTCCTGACTTTC.

The CDR3 DNA follows: TGCAGTGCTAGAGTTTCCGGGACAGCCGGGAACATTCAGTACTTC. Translating gives CSARVSGTAGNIQYF. The chain employs TRBV20-1 and TRBJ2-4, with 7 bases that match TRBD1. CDR1 and CDR2 (germline): DFQATT, SNEGSKA (reference sequence). The ends lost 1 base at V and 7 bases at J; junction bases unmatched: 10. The length of the CDR3 is 15 residues.

The gene calls are TRBV6-2 or TRBV6-3 and TRBJ2-7; TRBD2 aligns across 11 bases. This CDR3 is built from 14 residues. Trimming removed 6 bases from V and 6 bases from J; junction bases left unmatched: 7. CDR1 is MNHEY, CDR2 SVGEGT, per germline. CDR3 loop: CASRPSGGSAEQYF. The DNA of the CDR3 is TGTGCCAGCAGACCTAGCGGGGGGTCCGCCGAGCAGTACTTC.

The V and J genes are TRBV7-9 and TRBJ2-7; 7 nucleotides align to TRBD2. There are 13 residues in the CDR3. Per germline, CDR1 SEHNR and CDR2 FQNEAQ (reference sequence). After removal of 2 bases from V and 7 bases from J, the junction contained 5 bases not matched to a gene. The CDR3 DNA follows: TGTGCCAGCAGCTTAATGCTAGCGGAGGAGCAGTACTTC. It yields the protein CASSLMLAEEQYF.

The chain carries TRBV28 and TRBJ2-5, with D tentatively TRBD2 (6 bases). The CDR3 consists of 19 residues. V was clipped by 6 bases and J by 2 bases, with 28 bases between them. The germline gives CDR1 MDHEN, CDR2 SYDVKM. DNA for the CDR3: TGTGCCAGCAGACGAATTTTCGGGAGCCGGGCTTGGAGGCAAGAGACCCAGTACTTC. It encodes CASRRIFGSRAWRQETQYF.

There are a few counts of this clonotype. For the CDR3, the DNA is TGTGCCAGCAGTTTACGCGGGACCTCCTCTGGAAACACCATATATTTT. It specifies CASSLRGTSSGNTIYF. The V call is TRBV12-3 or TRBV12-4, the J call TRBJ1-3, with D maybe TRBD1 (5 bases). V was cut by 2 bases and J by 0 bases, with 11 bases left in between. The CDR3 is 16 amino acids.

The genes are TRBV5-1 and TRBJ1-6; TRBD1 is a possible D gene (6 bases). In germline, CDR1 is SGHRS, CDR2 YFSETQ. This CDR3 has 16 amino acids. Between the trimmed V and J ends, which lost 0 bases and 4 bases, there was a span of 11 bases. The CDR3 DNA is TGCGCCAGCAGCTTGGATACAGGGCGGTATAATTCACCCCTCCACTTT. Encoded protein: CASSLDTGRYNSPLHF.

CDR3 nucleotide sequence: TGCGCCAGCAGCTTACAGGACTCGAACACCGGGGAGCTGTTTTTT. Its translation: CASSLQDSNTGELFF. V is TRBV5-1 and J is TRBJ2-2; perhaps D is TRBD1 or TRBD2 (5 bases each). The germline CDR1 and CDR2 sequences are SGHRS and YFSETQ. This CDR3 has 15 amino acids. V gave up 2 bases and J gave up 0 bases, with 8 bases separating them.

The genes are TRBV29-1 and TRBJ2-3, with 9 bases lining up with TRBD2. The germline V gene encodes CDR1 SQVTM and CDR2 ANQGSEA. Losses at the gene ends were 4 bases for V and 4 bases for J; bases not matched to a gene: 15. This CDR3 region has 17 residues. CDR3 region: CSVGSGVGGGASDTQYF. DNA of the CDR3: TGCAGCGTTGGGTCCGGTGTGGGCGGGGGGGCTTCAGATACGCAGTATTTT.

This clonotype was seen a few times. The V call is TRBV5-4, the J call TRBJ2-3, with a tentative D call TRBD2 (6 bases). Germline V gives CDR1 SGHNT, CDR2 YYREEE (reference sequence). V gave up 4 bases and J gave up 0 bases, with 18 bases separating them. This CDR3 contains 17 residues. The CDR3 is CASSPYRGSGSTDTQYF. The CDR3, as DNA: TGTGCCAGCAGCCCATACCGGGGTAGCGGAAGCACAGATACGCAGTATTTT.

Worth noting for this clonotype: One end of the junction fails to match germline, which may point to a read error. J is TRBJ2-1 and V is TRBV18; D not resolved. The CDR3 is made up of 12 amino acids. Looked up from germline, CDR1 is KGHSH and CDR2 is LQKENI. The CDR3 loop reads CANSPLRSEQFF. The CDR3 DNA follows: TGTGCCAACTCACCCCTAAGGAGTGAGCAGTTCTTC.